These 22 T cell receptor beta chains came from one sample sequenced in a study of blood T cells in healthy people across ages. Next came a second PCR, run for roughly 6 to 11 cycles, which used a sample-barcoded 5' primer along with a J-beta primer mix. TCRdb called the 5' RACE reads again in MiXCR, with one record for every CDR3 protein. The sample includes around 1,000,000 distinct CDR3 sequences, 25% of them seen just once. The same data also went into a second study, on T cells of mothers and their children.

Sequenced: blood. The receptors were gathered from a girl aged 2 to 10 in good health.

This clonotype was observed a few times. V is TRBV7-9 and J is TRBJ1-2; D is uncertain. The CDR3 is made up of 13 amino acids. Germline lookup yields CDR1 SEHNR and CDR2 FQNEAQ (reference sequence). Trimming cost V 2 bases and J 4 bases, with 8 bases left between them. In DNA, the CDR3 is TGTGCCAGCAGCTTATTCGGGATCTATGGCTACACCTTC. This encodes CASSLFGIYGYTF.

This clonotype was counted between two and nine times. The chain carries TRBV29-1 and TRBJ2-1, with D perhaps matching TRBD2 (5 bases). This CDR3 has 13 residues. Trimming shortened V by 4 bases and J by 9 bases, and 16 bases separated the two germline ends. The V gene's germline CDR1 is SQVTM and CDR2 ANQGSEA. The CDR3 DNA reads TGCAGCGTTGGAAAGAGGGAGTTAGGTGAGCAGTTCTTC. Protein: CSVGKRELGEQFF.

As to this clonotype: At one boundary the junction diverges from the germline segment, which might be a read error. Here the CDR3 reads CASSPTAYTEAFF. CDR3 nucleotides: TGTGCCAGCAGCCCCACAGCATACACCGAAGCTTTCTTT. The chain joins TRBV7-3 to TRBJ1-1; D unresolved. CDR1 SGHTA and CDR2 FQGTGA come from the germline V gene. The CDR3 is 13 residues long.

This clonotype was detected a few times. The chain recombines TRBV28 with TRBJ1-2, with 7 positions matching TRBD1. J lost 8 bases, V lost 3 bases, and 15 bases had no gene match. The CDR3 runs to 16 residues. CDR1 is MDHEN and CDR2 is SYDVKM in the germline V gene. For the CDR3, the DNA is TGTGCCAGCAGTTTTGGGTCGACAGGGACCGAAATCGGCTACACCTTC. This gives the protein CASSFGSTGTEIGYTF.

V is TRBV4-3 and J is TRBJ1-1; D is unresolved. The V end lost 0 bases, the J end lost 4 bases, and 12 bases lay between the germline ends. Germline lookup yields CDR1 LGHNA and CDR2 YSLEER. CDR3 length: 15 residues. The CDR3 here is CASSQDPRGFTEAFF. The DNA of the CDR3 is TGCGCCAGCAGCCAAGATCCTCGAGGATTCACTGAAGCTTTCTTT.

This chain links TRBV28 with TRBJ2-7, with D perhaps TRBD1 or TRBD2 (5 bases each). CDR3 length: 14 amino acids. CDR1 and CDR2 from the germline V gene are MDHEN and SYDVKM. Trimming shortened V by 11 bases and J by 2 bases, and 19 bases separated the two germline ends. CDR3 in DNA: TGTGCCTCCGAGGTCCCGGGACGGGCCTACGAGCAGTACTTC. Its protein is CASEVPGRAYEQYF.

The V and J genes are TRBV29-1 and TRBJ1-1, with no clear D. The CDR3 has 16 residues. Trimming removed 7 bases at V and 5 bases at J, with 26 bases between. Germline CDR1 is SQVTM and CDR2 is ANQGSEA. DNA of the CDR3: TGCAGCGCTGACTCGTCAGATAAACCCCCTGGGACTGAAGCTTTCTTT. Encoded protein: CSADSSDKPPGTEAFF.

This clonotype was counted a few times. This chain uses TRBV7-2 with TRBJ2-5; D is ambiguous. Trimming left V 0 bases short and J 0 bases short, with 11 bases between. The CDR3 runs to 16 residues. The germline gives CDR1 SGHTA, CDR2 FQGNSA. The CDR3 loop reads CASSLAPSLYQETQYF. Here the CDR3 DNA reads TGTGCCAGCAGCTTAGCGCCCAGCCTGTACCAAGAGACCCAGTACTTC.

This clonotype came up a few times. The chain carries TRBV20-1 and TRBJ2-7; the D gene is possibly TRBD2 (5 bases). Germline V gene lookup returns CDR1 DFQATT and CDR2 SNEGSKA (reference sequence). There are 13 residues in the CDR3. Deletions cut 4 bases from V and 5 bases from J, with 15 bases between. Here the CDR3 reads CSAILLESHEQYF. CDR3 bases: TGCAGTGCTATATTACTAGAATCCCACGAGCAGTACTTC.

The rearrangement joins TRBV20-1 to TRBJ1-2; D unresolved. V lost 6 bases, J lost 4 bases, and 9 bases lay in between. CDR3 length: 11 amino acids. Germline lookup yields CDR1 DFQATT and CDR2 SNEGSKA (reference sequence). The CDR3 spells CSAATLYGYTF. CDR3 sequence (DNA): TGCAGTGCCGCTACCCTCTATGGCTACACCTTC.

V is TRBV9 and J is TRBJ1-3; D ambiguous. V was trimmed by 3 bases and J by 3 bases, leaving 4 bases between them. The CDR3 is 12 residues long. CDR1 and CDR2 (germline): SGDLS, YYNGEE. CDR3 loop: CASSANGNTIYF. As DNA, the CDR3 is TGTGCCAGCAGCGCTAATGGAAACACCATATATTTT.

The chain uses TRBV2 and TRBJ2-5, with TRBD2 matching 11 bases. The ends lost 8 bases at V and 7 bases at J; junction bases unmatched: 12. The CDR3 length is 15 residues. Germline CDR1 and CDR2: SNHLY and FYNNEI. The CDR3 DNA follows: TGTGCCAGCGGGAAACTAGCGGGAGACCAGTCGACCCAGTACTTC. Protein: CASGKLAGDQSTQYF.

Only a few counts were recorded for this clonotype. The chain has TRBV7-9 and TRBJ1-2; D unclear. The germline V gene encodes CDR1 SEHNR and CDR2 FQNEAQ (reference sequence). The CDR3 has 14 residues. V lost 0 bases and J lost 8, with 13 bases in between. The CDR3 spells CASSLAAGAGGYTF. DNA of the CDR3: TGTGCCAGCAGCTTAGCTGCGGGAGCGGGCGGCTACACCTTC.

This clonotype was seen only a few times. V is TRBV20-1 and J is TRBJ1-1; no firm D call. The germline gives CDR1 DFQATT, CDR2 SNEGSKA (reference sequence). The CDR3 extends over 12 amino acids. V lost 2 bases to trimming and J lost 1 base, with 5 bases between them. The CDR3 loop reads CSARQTNTEAFF. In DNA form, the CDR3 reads TGCAGTGCTAGACAGACGAACACTGAAGCTTTCTTT.

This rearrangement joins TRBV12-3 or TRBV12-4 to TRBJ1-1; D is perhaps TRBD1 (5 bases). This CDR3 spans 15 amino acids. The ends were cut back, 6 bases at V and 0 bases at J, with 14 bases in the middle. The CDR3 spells CASRAGRRMNTEAFF. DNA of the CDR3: TGTGCCAGCAGAGCGGGACGGCGGATGAACACTGAAGCTTTCTTT.

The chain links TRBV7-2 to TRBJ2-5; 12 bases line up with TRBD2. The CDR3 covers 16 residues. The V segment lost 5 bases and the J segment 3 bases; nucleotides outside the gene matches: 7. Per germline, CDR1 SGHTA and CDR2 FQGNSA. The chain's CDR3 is CASSLGLAGLEETQYF. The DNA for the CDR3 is TGTGCCAGCAGCCTAGGACTAGCGGGATTGGAAGAGACCCAGTACTTC.

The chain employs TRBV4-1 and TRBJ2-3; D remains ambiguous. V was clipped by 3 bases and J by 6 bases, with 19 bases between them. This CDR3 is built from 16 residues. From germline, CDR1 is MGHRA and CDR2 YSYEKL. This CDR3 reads CASSHPKSGFSDTQYF. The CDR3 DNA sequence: TGCGCCAGCAGCCACCCTAAGTCTGGTTTTTCGGATACGCAGTATTTT.

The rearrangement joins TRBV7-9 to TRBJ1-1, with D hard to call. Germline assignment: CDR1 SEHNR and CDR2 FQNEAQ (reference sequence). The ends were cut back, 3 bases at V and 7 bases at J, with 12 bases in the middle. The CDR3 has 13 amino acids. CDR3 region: CASSFRTEGEAFF. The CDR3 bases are TGTGCCAGCAGCTTTCGGACCGAGGGTGAAGCTTTCTTT.

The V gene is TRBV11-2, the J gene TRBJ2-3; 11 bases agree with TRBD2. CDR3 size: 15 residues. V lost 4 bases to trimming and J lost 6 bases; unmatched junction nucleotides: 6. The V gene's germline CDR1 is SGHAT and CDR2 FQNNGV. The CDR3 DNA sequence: TGTGCCAGCAGCTCGCTAGCGGGAGGCAGTGATACGCAGTATTTT. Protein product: CASSSLAGGSDTQYF.

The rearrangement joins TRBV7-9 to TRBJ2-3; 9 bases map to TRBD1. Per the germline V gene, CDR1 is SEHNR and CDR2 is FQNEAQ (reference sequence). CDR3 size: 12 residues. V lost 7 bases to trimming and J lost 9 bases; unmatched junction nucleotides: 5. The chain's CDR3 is CASTGQGRTQYF. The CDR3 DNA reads TGTGCCAGCACCGGACAGGGGCGCACGCAGTATTTT.

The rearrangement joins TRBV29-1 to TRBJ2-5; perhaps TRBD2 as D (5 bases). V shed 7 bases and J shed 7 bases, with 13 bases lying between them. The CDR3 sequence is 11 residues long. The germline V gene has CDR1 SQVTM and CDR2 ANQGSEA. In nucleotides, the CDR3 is TGCAGCGCGGACTTGGGTGGGACCCAGTACTTC. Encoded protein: CSADLGGTQYF.

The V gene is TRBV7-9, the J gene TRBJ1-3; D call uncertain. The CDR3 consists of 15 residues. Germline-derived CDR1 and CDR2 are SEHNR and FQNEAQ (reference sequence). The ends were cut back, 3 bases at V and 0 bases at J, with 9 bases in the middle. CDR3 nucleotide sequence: TGTGCCAGCAGCTTCGGGGTCCTCTCTGGAAACACCATATATTTT. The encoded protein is CASSFGVLSGNTIYF.